The clone carrying this T cell receptor beta chain was observed a handful of times. Individually, cDNA molecules had unique molecular identifiers attached to them. Each CDR3 protein is one row after TCRdb ran MiXCR on the 5' RACE reads. The data contain about 98,000 distinct CDR3 sequences, 11% of them singletons. The entry originates in a study of early T cells in non-severe SARS-CoV-2 infection. Study details: Bulk RNA isolated from unsorted whole blood underwent sequencing; chains were not paired.

The V gene's germline CDR1 is SGHTA and CDR2 FQGTGA. V lost 4 bases to trimming and J lost 4 bases, with 16 bases between them. The CDR3 totals 15 residues. The TCR originated in an adult who was a healthcare worker with PCR-confirmed SARS-CoV-2 infection or an uninfected control (not recorded which). The source material was whole blood. The rearrangement uses TRBV7-3 and TRBJ1-1; D unclear. DNA for the CDR3: TGTGCCAGCAGCTCCGATGCTTCGGGCCTCACTGAAGCTTTCTTT. Protein: CASSSDASGLTEAFF.